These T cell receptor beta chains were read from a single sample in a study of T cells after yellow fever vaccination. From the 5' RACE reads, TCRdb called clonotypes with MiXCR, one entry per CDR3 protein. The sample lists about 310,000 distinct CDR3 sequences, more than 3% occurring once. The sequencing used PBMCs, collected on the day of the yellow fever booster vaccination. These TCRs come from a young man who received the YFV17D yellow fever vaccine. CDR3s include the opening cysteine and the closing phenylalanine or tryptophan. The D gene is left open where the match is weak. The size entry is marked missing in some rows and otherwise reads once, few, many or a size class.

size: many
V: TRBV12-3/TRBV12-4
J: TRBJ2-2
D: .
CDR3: CASRQAGELFF
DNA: TGTGCCAGCAGGCAGGCCGGGGAGCTGTTTTTT

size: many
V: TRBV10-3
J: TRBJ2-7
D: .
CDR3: CAISDLEKQYEQYF
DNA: TGTGCCATCAGTGATCTAGAGAAGCAGTACGAGCAGTACTTC

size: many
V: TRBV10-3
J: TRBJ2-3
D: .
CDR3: CAISELGQLESDTQYF
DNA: TGTGCCATCAGTGAGCTGGGTCAGCTCGAGTCAGATACGCAGTATTTT

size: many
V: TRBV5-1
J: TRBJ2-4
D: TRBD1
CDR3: CASSLHNSTGDDFGIQYF
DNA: TGCGCCAGCAGCTTGCATAACTCGACAGGGGATGATTTCGGCATTCAGTACTTC

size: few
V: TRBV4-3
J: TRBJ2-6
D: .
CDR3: CASSQVGDSSGANVLTF
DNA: TGCGCCAGCAGCCAAGTCGGTGACTCCTCTGGGGCCAACGTCCTGACTTTC

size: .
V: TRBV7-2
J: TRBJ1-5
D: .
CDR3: CASSFQGTGKQPQHF
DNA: TGTGCCAGCAGCTTTCAGGGCACGGGTAAACAGCCCCAGCATTTT

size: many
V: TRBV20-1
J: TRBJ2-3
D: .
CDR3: CSAHPQFGASTDTQYF
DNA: TGCAGTGCTCATCCCCAATTCGGGGCTAGCACAGATACGCAGTATTTT

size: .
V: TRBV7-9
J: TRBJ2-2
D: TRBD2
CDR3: CASSSPNPSGKNTGELFF
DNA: TGTGCCAGCAGCTCACCGAACCCTAGCGGAAAGAACACCGGGGAGCTGTTTTTT

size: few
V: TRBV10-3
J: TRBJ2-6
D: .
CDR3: CAISGRSGANVLTF
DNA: TGTGCCATCAGTGGCCGGTCTGGGGCCAACGTCCTGACTTTC

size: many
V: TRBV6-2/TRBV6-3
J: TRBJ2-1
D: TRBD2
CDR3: CASDDSGGANEQFF
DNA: TGTGCCAGCGACGATAGCGGGGGGGCCAATGAGCAGTTCTTC

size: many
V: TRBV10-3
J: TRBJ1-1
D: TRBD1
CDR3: CAIRMDRVNTEAFF
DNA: TGTGCCATCAGAATGGACAGGGTTAACACTGAAGCTTTCTTT

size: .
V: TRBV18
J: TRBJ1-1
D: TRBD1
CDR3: CASSPVPGQGLGTEAFF
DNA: TGTGCCAGCTCACCCGTCCCGGGACAGGGACTGGGAACTGAAGCTTTCTTT

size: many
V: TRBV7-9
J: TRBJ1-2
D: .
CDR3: CASSPDRSSTPIYGYTF
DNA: TGTGCCAGCAGCCCAGACAGGAGCTCAACCCCAATCTATGGCTACACCTTC

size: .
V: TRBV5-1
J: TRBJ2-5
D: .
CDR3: CASSLGSAGDWAQYF
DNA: TGCGCCAGCAGCTTGGGATCGGCGGGCGACTGGGCCCAGTACTTC

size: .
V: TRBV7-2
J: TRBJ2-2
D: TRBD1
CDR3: CASSPHPWDRGWSGELFF
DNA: TGTGCCAGCAGCCCCCACCCCTGGGACAGGGGGTGGTCCGGGGAGCTGTTTTTT

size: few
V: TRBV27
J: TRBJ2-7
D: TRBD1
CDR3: CASSLNWDSYEQYF
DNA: TGTGCCAGCAGTTTAAACTGGGACAGCTACGAGCAGTACTTC

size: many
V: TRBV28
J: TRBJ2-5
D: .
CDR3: CASSWKSQSETQYF
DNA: TGTGCCAGCAGTTGGAAGTCTCAGTCGGAGACCCAGTACTTC

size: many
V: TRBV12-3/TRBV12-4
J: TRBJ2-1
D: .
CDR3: CASSADSSYNEQFF
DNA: TGTGCCAGCAGTGCCGACAGCTCCTACAATGAGCAGTTCTTC

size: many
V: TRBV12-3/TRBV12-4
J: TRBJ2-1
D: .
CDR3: CASSLRLGNEQFF
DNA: TGTGCCAGCAGTCTACGACTGGGGAATGAGCAGTTCTTC

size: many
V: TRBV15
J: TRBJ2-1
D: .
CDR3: CATSRDLRGNEQFF
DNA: TGTGCCACCAGCAGAGATCTTCGGGGGAATGAGCAGTTCTTC

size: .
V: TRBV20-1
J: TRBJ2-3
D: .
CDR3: CSARVRRTPRDTQYF
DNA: TGCAGTGCTAGAGTTCGGAGGACCCCTCGGGATACGCAGTATTTT

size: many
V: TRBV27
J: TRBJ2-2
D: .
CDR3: CASSWKPTGELFF
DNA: TGTGCCAGCAGTTGGAAGCCCACCGGGGAGCTGTTTTTT